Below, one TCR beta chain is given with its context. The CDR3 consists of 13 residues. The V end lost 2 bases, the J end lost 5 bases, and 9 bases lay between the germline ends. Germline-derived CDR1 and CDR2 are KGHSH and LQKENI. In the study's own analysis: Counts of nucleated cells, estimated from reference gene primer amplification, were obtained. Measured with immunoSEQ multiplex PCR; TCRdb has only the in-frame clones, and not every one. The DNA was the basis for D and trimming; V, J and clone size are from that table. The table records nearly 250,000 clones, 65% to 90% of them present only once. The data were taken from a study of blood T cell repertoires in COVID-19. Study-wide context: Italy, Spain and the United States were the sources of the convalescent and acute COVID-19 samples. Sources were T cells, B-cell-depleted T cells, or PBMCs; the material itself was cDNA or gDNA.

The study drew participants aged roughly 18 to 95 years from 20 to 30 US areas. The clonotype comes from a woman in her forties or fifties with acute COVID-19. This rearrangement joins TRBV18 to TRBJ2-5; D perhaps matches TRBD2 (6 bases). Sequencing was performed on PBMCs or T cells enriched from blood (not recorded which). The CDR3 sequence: CASSPGGIETQYF. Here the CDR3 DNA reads TGTGCCAGCTCACCAGGGGGGATTGAGACCCAGTACTTC.